This T cell receptor (beta chain) was observed in a study of PD-L1 blockade in urothelial cancer. In the study overall: Atezolizumab was started by patients around 2014 at 1,200 mg intravenously every 3 weeks. Blood analysis was done at 3 weeks (second dose) and 6 weeks after treatment began.

The ends lost 5 bases at V and 5 bases at J; junction bases unmatched: 10. Looked up from germline, CDR1 is SGHTA and CDR2 is FQGTGA. The CDR3 totals 16 residues. As to time point: peripheral blood 6 weeks after treatment start. Some clones are missing from TCRdb's copy, which holds only in-frame ones; the method was immunoSEQ multiplex PCR. The sample has about 120,000 clones; 86% are singletons. This TCR was sampled from a man aged 45 to 65 with urothelial cancer. This chain connects TRBV7-3 to TRBJ2-7, with 12 nucleotides matching TRBD2. The sample was PBMCs, taken around atezolizumab (anti-PD-L1) treatment. The CDR3 protein is CASSPTTSGSTNEQYF. CDR3 sequence (DNA): TGTGCCAGCAGCCCCACGACTAGCGGGAGTACCAACGAGCAGTACTTC. The entire variable domain, with the rest obtained from reference TRBV7-3 and TRBJ2-7, is as follows: GAGVSQTPSNKVTEKGKYVELRCDPISGHTALYWYRQSLGQGPEFLIYFQGTGAADDSGLPNDRFFAVRPEGSVSTLKIQRTERGDSAVYLCASSPTTSGSTNEQYFGPGTRLTVT.